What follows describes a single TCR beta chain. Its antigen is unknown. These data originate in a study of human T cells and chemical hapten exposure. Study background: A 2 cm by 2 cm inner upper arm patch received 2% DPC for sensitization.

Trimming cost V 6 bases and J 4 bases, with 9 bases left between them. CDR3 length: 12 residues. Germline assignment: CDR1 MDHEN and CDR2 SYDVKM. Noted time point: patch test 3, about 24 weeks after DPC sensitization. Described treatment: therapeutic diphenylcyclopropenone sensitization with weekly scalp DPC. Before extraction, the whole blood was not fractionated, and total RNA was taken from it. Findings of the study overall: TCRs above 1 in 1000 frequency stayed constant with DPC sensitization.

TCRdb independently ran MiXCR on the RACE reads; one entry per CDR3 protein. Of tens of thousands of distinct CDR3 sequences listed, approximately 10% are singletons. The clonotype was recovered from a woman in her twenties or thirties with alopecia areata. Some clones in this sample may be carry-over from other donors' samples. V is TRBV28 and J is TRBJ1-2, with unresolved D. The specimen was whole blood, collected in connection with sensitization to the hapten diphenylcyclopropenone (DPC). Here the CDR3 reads CASRGDSYGYTF. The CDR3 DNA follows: TGTGCCAGCAGGGGAGATTCCTATGGCTACACCTTC.